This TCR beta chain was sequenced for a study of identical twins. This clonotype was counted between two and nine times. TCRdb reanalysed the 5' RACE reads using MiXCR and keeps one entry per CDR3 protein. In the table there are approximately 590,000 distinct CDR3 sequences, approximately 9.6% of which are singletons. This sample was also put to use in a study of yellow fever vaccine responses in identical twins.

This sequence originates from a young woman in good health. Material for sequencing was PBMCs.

CDR3: CASSFEGTQPQHF. For the CDR3, the DNA is TGTGCCAGCAGCTTTGAGGGAACCCAGCCCCAGCATTTT. The V call is TRBV7-9, the J call TRBJ1-5; D is unresolved. Germline V gene data show CDR1 as SEHNR and CDR2 as FQNEAQ (reference sequence). V was pared by 3 bases and J by 7 bases, with 10 bases between. This CDR3 has 13 amino acids. Together with reference TRBV7-9 and TRBJ1-5, the CDR3 gives the full variable domain: DTGVSQNPRHKITKRGQNVTFRCDPISEHNRLYWYRQTLGQGPEFLTYFQNEAQLEKSRLLSDRFSAERPKGSFSTLEIQRTEQGDSAMYLCASSFEGTQPQHFGDGTRLSIL.